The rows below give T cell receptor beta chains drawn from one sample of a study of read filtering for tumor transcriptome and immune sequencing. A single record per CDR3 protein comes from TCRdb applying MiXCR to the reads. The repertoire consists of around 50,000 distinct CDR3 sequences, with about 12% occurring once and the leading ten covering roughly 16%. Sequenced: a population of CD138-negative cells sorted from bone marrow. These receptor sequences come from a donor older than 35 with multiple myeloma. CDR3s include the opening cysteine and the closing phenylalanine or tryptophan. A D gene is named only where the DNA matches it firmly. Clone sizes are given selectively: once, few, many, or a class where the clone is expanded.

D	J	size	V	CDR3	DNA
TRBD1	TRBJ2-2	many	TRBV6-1	CASRTGTGELFF	TGTGCCAGCAGGACAGGGACCGGGGAGCTGTTTTTT
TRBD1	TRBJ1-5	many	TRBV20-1	CSASRTGKSNQPQHF	TGCAGTGCTAGCAGGACAGGGAAAAGCAATCAGCCCCAGCATTTT
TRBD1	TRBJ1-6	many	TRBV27	CASNTGGWDSPLHF	TGTGCCAGCAATACAGGGGGTTGGGATTCACCCCTCCACTTT
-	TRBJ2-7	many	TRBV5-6	CASSLGAPWQGREQYF	TGTGCCAGCAGCTTGGGGGCGCCTTGGCAGGGGCGAGAGCAGTACTTC
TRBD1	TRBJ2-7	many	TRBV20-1	CSARPTDRGYEQYF	TGCAGTGCTAGACCAACGGACAGGGGCTACGAGCAGTACTTC
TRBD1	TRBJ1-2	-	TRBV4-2	CACSQGQGAKGGYGFTF	TGTGCCTGCAGCCAAGGACAGGGCGCCAAAGGCGGCTATGGCTTCACCTTC
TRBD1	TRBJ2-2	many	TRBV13	CASSLAGTANTGELFF	TGTGCCAGCAGCTTAGCGGGGACAGCGAACACCGGGGAGCTGTTTTTT
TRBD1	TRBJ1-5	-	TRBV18	CASSSGQGAPSNQPQHF	TGTGCCAGCTCATCCGGACAGGGGGCGCCTAGCAATCAGCCCCAGCATTTT
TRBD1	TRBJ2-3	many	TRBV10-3	CAISKQGAWTDTQYF	TGTGCCATCAGTAAACAGGGGGCTTGGACAGATACGCAGTATTTT
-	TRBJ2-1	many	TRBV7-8	CASSLGATRTYNEQFF	TGTGCCAGCAGCTTAGGGGCGACACGGACCTACAATGAGCAGTTCTTC
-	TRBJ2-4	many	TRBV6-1	CASTVWGNIQYF	TGTGCCAGCACCGTTTGGGGCAACATTCAGTACTTC
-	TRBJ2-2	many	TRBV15	CATSSRTQNTGELFF	TGTGCCACCAGCTCACGGACCCAGAACACCGGGGAGCTGTTTTTT
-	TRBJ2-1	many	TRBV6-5	CASSYNRPLSTKSGNEQFF	TGTGCCAGCAGTTACAATCGTCCCCTCTCTACTAAATCGGGAAATGAGCAGTTCTTC
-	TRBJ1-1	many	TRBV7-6	CASSLGRSRHTEAFF	TGTGCCAGCAGCTTAGGGAGGAGCCGGCACACTGAAGCTTTCTTT
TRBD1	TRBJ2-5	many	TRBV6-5	CASSYSGTGIVETQYF	TGTGCCAGCAGTTACTCCGGGACAGGGATAGTAGAGACCCAGTACTTC
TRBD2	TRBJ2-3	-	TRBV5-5	CASSKILAGGTDTQYF	TGTGCCAGCAGCAAAATACTAGCGGGCGGCACAGATACGCAGTATTTT
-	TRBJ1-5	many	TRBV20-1	CSAGDRYSNQPQHF	TGCAGTGCTGGAGACAGATACAGCAATCAGCCCCAGCATTTT
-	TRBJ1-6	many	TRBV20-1	CSARQGAWIISPLHF	TGCAGTGCTAGACAGGGAGCTTGGATAATTTCACCCCTCCACTTT
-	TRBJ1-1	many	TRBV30	CAWSRVNTEAFF	TGTGCCTGGAGTCGGGTGAACACTGAAGCTTTCTTT
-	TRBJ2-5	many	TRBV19	CASRRVHSVLETQYF	TGTGCCAGTAGGAGGGTCCACTCGGTGTTGGAGACCCAGTACTTC
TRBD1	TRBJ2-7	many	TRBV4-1	CASSALGTGNYEQYF	TGCGCCAGCAGCGCGCTTGGGACAGGTAACTACGAGCAGTACTTC
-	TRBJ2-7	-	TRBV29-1	CSARSPSYEQYF	TGCAGCGCACGGTCACCGTCATACGAGCAGTACTTC
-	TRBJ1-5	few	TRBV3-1	CASSQESVVQPQHF	TGTGCCAGCAGCCAAGAGTCCGTCGTTCAGCCCCAGCATTTT
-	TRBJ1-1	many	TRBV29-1	CSVVTPIEAFF	TGCAGCGTAGTGACACCGATTGAAGCTTTCTTT
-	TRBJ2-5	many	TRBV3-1	CASSQSSGLSSF	TGTGCCAGCAGCCAATCATCGGGACTGAGCAGCTTC
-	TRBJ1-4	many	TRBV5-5	CASSLGSDQHENEKLFF	TGTGCCAGCAGCTTGGGGTCGGATCAACATGAGAATGAAAAACTGTTTTTT
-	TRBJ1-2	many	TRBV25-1	CASSGRVLGDGYTF	TGTGCCAGCAGTGGCAGGGTATTAGGAGATGGCTACACCTTC
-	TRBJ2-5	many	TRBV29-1	CSVSGGEDGSGETQYF	TGCAGCGTTTCTGGGGGTGAGGACGGGTCAGGAGAGACCCAGTACTTC
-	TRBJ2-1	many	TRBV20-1	CSAREYQYNEQFF	TGCAGTGCTAGAGAGTATCAGTACAATGAGCAGTTCTTC
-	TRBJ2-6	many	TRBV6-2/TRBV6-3	CASSLRSGANVLTF	TGTGCCAGCAGCCTACGATCTGGGGCCAACGTCCTGACTTTC
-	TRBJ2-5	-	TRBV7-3	CASSLLQGETQYF	TGTGCCAGCAGCTTATTACAGGGAGAGACCCAGTACTTC
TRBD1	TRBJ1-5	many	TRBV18	CASSPGTDANQPQHF	TGTGCCAGCTCACCGGGGACAGACGCCAATCAGCCCCAGCATTTT
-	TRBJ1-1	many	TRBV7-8	CASSFRQNTEAFF	TGTGCCAGCAGCTTTAGACAAAACACTGAAGCTTTCTTT
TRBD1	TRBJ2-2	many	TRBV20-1	CSASRLRGPGTGELFF	TGCAGTGCTAGTCGCCTCAGGGGGCCGGGCACCGGGGAGCTGTTTTTT
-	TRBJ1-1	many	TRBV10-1	CATRAASGPGTEAFF	TGCGCCACCCGAGCGGCCAGTGGACCGGGGACTGAAGCTTTCTTT
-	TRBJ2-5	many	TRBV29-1	CSGGEGGETQYF	TGCAGCGGGGGTGAGGGGGGTGAGACCCAGTACTTC
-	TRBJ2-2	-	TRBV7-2	CASSSGLRLDTGELFF	TGTGCCAGCAGCTCGGGACTGAGACTTGATACCGGGGAGCTGTTTTTT
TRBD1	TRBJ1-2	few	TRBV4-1	CASSQPKGTETLKGDGYTF	TGCGCCAGCAGCCAACCCAAAGGGACAGAGACCCTAAAGGGCGATGGCTACACCTTC
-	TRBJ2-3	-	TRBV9	CASSDRELDINTQYF	TGTGCCAGCAGCGACAGGGAATTAGATATAAATACGCAGTATTTT
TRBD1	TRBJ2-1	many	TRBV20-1	CSLIRDRGFNEQFF	TGCAGTTTGATCCGGGACAGGGGGTTCAATGAGCAGTTCTTC
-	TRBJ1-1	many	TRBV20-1	CSARKRGYTEAFF	TGCAGTGCTAGGAAAAGGGGATACACTGAAGCTTTCTTT
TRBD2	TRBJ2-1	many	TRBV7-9	CASTPRLAGSYNEQFF	TGTGCCAGCACCCCCCGGCTAGCGGGGTCCTACAATGAGCAGTTCTTC
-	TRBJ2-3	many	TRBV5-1	CASSPGQPTALDTQYF	TGCGCCAGCAGCCCCGGCCAACCGACCGCCTTGGATACGCAGTATTTT
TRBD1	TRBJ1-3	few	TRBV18	CASSDGTAAQVTIYF	TGTGCCAGCTCAGACGGGACAGCCGCTCAGGTCACCATATATTTT
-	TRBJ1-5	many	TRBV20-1	CSANSDPTNQPQHF	TGCAGTGCGAACTCAGATCCTACAAATCAGCCCCAGCATTTT
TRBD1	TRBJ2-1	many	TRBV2	CASSPDRGRLNEQFF	TGTGCCAGCAGTCCAGACAGGGGGCGCTTAAATGAGCAGTTCTTC
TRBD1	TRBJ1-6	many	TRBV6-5	CASSRTGSDDSPLHF	TGTGCCAGCAGTAGGACAGGGTCGGATGATTCACCCCTCCACTTT
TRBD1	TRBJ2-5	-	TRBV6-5	CASSYGQGYETQHF	TGTGCCAGCAGTTACGGACAGGGGTATGAGACCCAGCACTTC
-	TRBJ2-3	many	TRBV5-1	CASSSATGTDTQYF	TGCGCCAGCAGCTCCGCTACGGGGACAGATACGCAGTATTTT
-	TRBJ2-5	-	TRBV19	CASSKSGTTQETQYF	TGTGCCAGTAGTAAATCCGGGACAACCCAAGAGACCCAGTACTTC
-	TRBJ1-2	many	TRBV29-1	CSGGPQGGGGYTF	TGCAGCGGTGGTCCCCAGGGAGGAGGAGGCTACACCTTC
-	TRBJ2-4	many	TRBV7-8	CASSLARQKNIQYF	TGTGCCAGCAGCTTAGCGAGGCAGAAAAACATTCAGTACTTC
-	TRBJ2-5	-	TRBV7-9	CASSFTSVSETQYF	TGTGCCAGCAGCTTTACTAGTGTCAGTGAGACCCAGTACTTC
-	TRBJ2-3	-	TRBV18	CASSPDTDTQYF	TGTGCCAGCTCACCGGACACAGATACGCAGTATTTT
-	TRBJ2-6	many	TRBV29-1	CSVEDRSGASGANVLTF	TGCAGCGTTGAAGATCGATCAGGAGCCTCTGGGGCCAACGTCCTGACTTTC